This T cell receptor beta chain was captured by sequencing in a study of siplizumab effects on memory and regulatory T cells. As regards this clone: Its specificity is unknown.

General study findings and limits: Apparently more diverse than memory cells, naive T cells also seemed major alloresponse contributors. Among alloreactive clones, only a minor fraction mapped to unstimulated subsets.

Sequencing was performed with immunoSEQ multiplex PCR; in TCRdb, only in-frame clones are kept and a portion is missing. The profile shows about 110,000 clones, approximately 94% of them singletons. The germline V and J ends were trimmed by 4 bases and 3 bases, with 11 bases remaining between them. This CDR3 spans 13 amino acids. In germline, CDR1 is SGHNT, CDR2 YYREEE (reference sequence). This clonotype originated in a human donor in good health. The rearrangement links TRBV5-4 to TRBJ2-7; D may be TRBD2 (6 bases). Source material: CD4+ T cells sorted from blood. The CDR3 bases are TGTGCCAGCAGCGACGGGGGAAGCTACGAGCAGTACTTC. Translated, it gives CASSDGGSYEQYF.